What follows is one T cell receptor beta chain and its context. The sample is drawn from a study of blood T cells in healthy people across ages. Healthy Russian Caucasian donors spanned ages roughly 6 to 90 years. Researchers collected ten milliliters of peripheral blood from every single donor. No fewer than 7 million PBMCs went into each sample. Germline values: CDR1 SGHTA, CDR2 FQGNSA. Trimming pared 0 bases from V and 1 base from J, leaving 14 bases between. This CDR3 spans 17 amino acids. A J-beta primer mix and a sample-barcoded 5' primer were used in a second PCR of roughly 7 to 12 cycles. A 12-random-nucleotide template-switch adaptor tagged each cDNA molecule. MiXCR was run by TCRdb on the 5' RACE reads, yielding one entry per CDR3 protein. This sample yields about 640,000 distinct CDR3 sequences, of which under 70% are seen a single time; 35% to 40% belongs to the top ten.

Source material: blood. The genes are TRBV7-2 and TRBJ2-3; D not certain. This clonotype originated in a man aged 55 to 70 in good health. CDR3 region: CASSLASAGMGTDTQYF. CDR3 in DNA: TGTGCCAGCAGCTTAGCGTCTGCTGGGATGGGCACAGATACGCAGTATTTT. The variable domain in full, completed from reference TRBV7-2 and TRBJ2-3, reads GAGVSQSPSNKVTEKGKDVELRCDPISGHTALYWYRQSLGQGLEFLIYFQGNSAPDKSGLPSDRFSAERTGGSVSTLTIQRTQQEDSAVYLCASSLASAGMGTDTQYFGPGTRLTVL.